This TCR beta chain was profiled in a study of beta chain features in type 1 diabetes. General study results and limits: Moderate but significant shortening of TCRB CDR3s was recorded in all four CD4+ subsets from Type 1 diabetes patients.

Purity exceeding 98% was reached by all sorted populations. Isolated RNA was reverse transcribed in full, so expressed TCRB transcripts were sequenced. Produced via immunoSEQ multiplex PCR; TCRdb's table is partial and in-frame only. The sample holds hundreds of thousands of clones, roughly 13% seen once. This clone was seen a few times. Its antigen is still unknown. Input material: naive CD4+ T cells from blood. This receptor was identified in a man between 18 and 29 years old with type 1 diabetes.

In DNA, the CDR3 is TGTGCCAGCAGCCAAGAAGACAGGGCGAAGACTGAAGCTTTCTTT. Its protein is CASSQEDRAKTEAFF. V is TRBV4-2 and J is TRBJ1-1, with 7 bases that match TRBD1. J gave up 5 bases and V 0 bases, and 6 bases lay outside the gene matches. The CDR3 length is 15 residues. Germline CDR1 reads LGHNA; CDR2 reads YNFKEQ.